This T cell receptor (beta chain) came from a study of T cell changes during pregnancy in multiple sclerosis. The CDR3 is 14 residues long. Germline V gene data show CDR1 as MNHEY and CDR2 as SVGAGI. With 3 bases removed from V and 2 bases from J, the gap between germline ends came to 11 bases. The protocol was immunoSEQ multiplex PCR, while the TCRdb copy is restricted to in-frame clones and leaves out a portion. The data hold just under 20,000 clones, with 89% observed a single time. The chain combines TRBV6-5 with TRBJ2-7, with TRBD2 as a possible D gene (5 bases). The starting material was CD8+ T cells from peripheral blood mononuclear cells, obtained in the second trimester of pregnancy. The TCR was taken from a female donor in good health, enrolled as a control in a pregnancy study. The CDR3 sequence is CASSYLTGTYEQYF. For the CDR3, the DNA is TGTGCCAGCAGTTATCTCACGGGGACCTACGAGCAGTACTTC.